This T cell receptor beta chain was profiled in a study of blood T cell repertoires in COVID-19. At the level of the study: Whether acute or convalescent, the COVID-19 samples came from the United States, Italy and Spain. The analysed material was cDNA or gDNA that came from T cells, B-cell-depleted T cells, or PBMCs.

Original data processing: Nucleated cell number was recorded as an estimate derived from reference gene primer amplification. This table comes from immunoSEQ multiplex PCR, and its TCRdb copy is limited to in-frame clones, with some not included. That table furnishes V, J and clone size, whereas the DNA furnished D and trimming. The profile shows about 230,000 clones, 70% to 90% of them singletons. This CDR3 comprises 15 residues. The V gene lost 3 bases and the J gene lost 2 bases, with 12 bases spanning the gap. The germline V gene has CDR1 SGHRS and CDR2 YFSETQ. The sequence was obtained from a woman aged 70 to 79 with active or convalescent COVID-19. The sample comprised peripheral blood. The chain recombines TRBV5-1 with TRBJ1-3, with D possibly matching TRBD1 (6 bases). The CDR3 region has the DNA TGCGCCAGCAGCTCGACAGGCCCCCCTGGAAACACCATATATTTT. It encodes CASSSTGPPGNTIYF.